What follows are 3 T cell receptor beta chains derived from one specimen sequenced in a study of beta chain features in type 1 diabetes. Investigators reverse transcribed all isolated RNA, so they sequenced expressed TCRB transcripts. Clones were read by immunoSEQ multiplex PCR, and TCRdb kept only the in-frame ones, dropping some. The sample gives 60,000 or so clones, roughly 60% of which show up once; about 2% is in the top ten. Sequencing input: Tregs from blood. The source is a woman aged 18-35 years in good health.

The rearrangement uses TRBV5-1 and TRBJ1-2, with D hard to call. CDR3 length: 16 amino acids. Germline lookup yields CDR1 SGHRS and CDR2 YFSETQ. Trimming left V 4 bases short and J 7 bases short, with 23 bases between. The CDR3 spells CASSPRGEGMTGGYTF. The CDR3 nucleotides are TGCGCCAGCAGCCCCCGCGGGGAGGGAATGACGGGTGGCTACACCTTC. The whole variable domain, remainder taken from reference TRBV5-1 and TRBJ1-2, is KAGVTQTPRYLIKTRGQQVTLSCSPISGHRSVSWYQQTPGQGLQFLFEYFSETQRNKGNFPGRFSGRQFSNSRSEMNVSTLELGDSALYLCASSPRGEGMTGGYTFGSGTRLTVV.

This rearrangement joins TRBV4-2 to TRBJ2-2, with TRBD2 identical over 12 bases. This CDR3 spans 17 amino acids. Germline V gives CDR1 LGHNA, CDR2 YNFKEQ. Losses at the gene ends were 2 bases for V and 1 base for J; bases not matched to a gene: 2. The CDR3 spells CASSQPSGGVNTGELFF. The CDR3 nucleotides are TGTGCCAGCAGCCAACCTAGCGGGGGGGTGAACACCGGGGAGCTGTTTTTT.

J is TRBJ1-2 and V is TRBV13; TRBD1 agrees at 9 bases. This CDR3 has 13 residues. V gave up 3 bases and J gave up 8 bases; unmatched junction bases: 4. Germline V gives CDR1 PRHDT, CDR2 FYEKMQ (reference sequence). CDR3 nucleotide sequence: TGTGCCAGCAGCTTGAGACAGGGGGGAGGCTACACCTTC. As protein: CASSLRQGGGYTF.